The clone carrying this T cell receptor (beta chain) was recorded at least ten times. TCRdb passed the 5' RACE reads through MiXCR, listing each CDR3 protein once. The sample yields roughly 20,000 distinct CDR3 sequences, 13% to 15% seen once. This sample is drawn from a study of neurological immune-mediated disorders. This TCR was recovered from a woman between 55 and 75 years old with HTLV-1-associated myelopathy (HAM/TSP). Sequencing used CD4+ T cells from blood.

Here the CDR3 DNA reads TGCAGTGCTAGGACCGCTGGGGGGAAACAGCCCCAGCATTTT. Protein: CSARTAGGKQPQHF. The chain is built from TRBV20-1 and TRBJ1-5; maybe TRBD1 (5 bases). Germline assignment: CDR1 DFQATT and CDR2 SNEGSKA (reference sequence). The CDR3 consists of 14 residues. V lost 3 bases, J lost 7 bases, and 16 bases lay in between.